This T cell receptor (beta chain) appears in the sequencing data of a study of cytomegalovirus exposure and HLA in healthy donors. The CDR3 totals 19 residues. The J segment lost 1 base and the V segment lost 4 bases, leaving 12 bases of the junction unmatched. Germline CDR1 SGHDT, CDR2 YYEEEE. Primers: 60 Vbeta forward and 13 Jbeta reverse. Here immunoSEQ multiplex PCR was the method, and the copy in TCRdb shows in-frame clones only, minus some. The sample shows 130,000 or so clones, 60% to 85% of them seen only once. The source material was PBMCs. This chain connects TRBV5-6 to TRBJ1-5; 12 positions agree with TRBD1. This TCR was sampled from a woman aged 40 to 55 in good health and CMV-seronegative. The CDR3 nucleotides read TGTGCCAGCAGCCTTTATACGGGACAGGGGGCCTCGAGCAATCAGCCCCAGCATTTT. Translating gives CASSLYTGQGASSNQPQHF.